This T cell receptor beta chain originates from a study of cytomegalovirus exposure and HLA in healthy donors. Study overall: HLA-typed donors contributed 80 million or so unique TCRs, which were held in an early data release.

Primers included in the PCR were 60 Vbeta and 13 Jbeta primers. Data came from immunoSEQ multiplex PCR; TCRdb stores just in-frame clones and leaves some out. The sample lists about 67,000 clones, approximately 80% seen once, with around 2.9% in the top ten. Germline V gene data show CDR1 as PRHDT and CDR2 as FYEKMQ (reference sequence). V lost 5 bases and J lost 4; bases outside the gene matches: 16. This CDR3 comprises 19 residues. Overall study results and limits: With DRB1 most and HLA-C fewest, TCR association rates differed between HLA loci in a later analysis. Rarity characterized most TCR sequences, yet some public TCRs appeared in many donors. With further analysis later on, most CMV-associated TCR beta chains appeared HLA-restricted.

A note on this clone: Its specificity is not known.

This receptor was identified in a woman aged 30 to 39 in good health and CMV-seronegative. The specimen was PBMCs. The chain is built from TRBV13 and TRBJ2-3, with TRBD2 matching 12 bases. The CDR3 sequence is CASSPRGGLAGGPADTQYF. In nucleotides, the CDR3 is TGTGCCAGCAGCCCCAGGGGGGGGCTAGCGGGGGGGCCAGCAGATACGCAGTATTTT.